The 29 T cell receptor beta chains listed next were all sequenced from one sample in a study of Graves' ophthalmopathy and Graves' hyperthyroidism. TCR beta CDR3 amplification used RNA transcripts. RT-PCR in the first round used HTBI primers; a second-round multiplex PCR followed. TCRdb redid the calling of the multiplex PCR reads with MiXCR, one entry per CDR3 protein. The table lists 740,000 or so distinct CDR3 sequences, around 40% of them singletons, with 40% to 45% in the top ten. Specimen: peripheral blood. Source of these receptors: an adult man with Graves' ophthalmopathy.

About this clonotype itself: Just one base apart from a much larger clone, this may be a read error. The chain uses TRBV11-2 and TRBJ1-4; TRBD1 is a possible D gene (6 bases). Germline lookup yields CDR1 SGHAT and CDR2 FQNNGV. The ends were cut back, 10 bases at V and 7 bases at J, with 19 bases in the middle. The CDR3 sequence is 14 residues long. DNA for the CDR3: TGTGCCAACAGGTTTGGCAGGGGTGTTGAAAAACTGTTTTTT. This translates into CANRFGRGVEKLFF.

The CDR3 DNA reads TGTGCCAGCAGCTTCGCTTACCGCGCAGTCTACTCTGGAAACACCATATATTTT. Translation gives CASSFAYRAVYSGNTIYF. The chain couples TRBV7-9 to TRBJ1-3; D ambiguous. Deletions cut 3 bases from V and 0 bases from J, with 18 bases between. CDR3 length equals 18 residues. Germline values: CDR1 SEHNR, CDR2 FQNEAQ (reference sequence).

This clonotype was observed a few times. This chain uses TRBV3-1 with TRBJ1-1; tentatively, D is TRBD1 (6 bases). The germline V gene encodes CDR1 LGHDT and CDR2 YNNKEL (reference sequence). The CDR3 is made up of 15 amino acids. Between the trimmed V and J ends, which lost 4 bases and 4 bases, there was a span of 16 bases. The CDR3 nucleotides are TGTGCCAGCAGCCCTGGCAGGGGATTCGGCACTGAAGCTTTCTTT. It codes for CASSPGRGFGTEAFF.

This clonotype was counted between two and nine times. An end of the junction differs from the germline gene, which may be a read error. This CDR3 is CASSEQGLARYEQYF. The CDR3 DNA reads as TGTGCCAGCAGTGAACAGGGACTAGCGCGGTACGAGCAGTACTTC. The genes are TRBV10-3 and TRBJ2-7; 10 positions agree with TRBD2. The CDR3 covers 15 residues. Germline V gene lookup returns CDR1 ENHRY and CDR2 SYGVKD.

This clonotype was detected ten times or more. V gene TRBV24-1 combines with J gene TRBJ2-5, with TRBD2 identical over 13 bases. Germline V gene lookup returns CDR1 KGHDR and CDR2 SFDVKD. Losses at the gene ends were 5 bases for V and 5 bases for J; bases not matched to a gene: 7. The CDR3 spans 16 residues. In DNA form, the CDR3 reads TGTGCCACCAGTGGGTCGGGACTAGCGGGGATTGAGACCCAGTACTTC. This translates into CATSGSGLAGIETQYF.

This clonotype was counted only a few times. The chain carries TRBV7-2 and TRBJ2-5, with D tentatively TRBD1 (6 bases). The V end lost 4 bases, the J end lost 2 bases, and 14 bases lay between the germline ends. The CDR3 extends over 15 amino acids. Germline V gene sequence: CDR1 SGHTA, CDR2 FQGNSA. The CDR3: CASSSQGTLQETQYF. CDR3 in DNA: TGTGCCAGCAGCTCGCAGGGGACCTTACAAGAGACCCAGTACTTC.

The chain recombines TRBV7-9 with TRBJ1-6, with 10 bases aligning to TRBD1. This CDR3 contains 15 residues. Germline trimming cut 5 bases from V and 9 bases from J; bases unmatched to any gene: 7. Germline CDR1 and CDR2: SEHNR and FQNEAQ (reference sequence). The CDR3 nucleotides read TGTGCCAGCAGCACAGCCGGGACAGGGGTTTCACCCCTCCACTTT. This translates into CASSTAGTGVSPLHF.

This clonotype was counted at least ten times. The V call is TRBV7-2, the J call TRBJ1-1; D is uncertain. The V end lost 5 bases, the J end lost 0 bases, and 13 bases lay between the germline ends. The CDR3 totals 15 residues. The germline V gene encodes CDR1 SGHTA and CDR2 FQGNSA. The CDR3 region is CASSQGLRMNTEAFF. The DNA of the CDR3 is TGTGCCAGCAGCCAAGGACTCAGGATGAACACTGAAGCTTTCTTT.

Comments on this clonotype: This could be a read error, since a much larger clone is one nucleotide away. The chain carries TRBV10-3 and TRBJ1-2, with D tentatively TRBD1 (6 bases). In germline, CDR1 is ENHRY, CDR2 SYGVKD. CDR3 length equals 13 residues. Trimming removed 3 bases from V and 6 bases from J, with 11 bases in between. The CDR3 sequence: CAISEVWGHGYTF. The CDR3 DNA sequence: TGTGCCATCAGTGAAGTTTGGGGGCATGGCTACACCTTC.

About this clonotype: A much larger clone differs by one base, so this may be a read error. The J gene is TRBJ1-2, the V gene TRBV11-3; 7 nucleotides align to TRBD1. Trimming cost V 6 bases and J 5 bases; bases outside gene matches: 12. CDR1 and CDR2 (germline): SGHNT, YENEEA. This CDR3 spans 15 amino acids. CDR3 DNA sequence: TGTGCCAGCAGTCCCCGACAGGGCTTCCGATATGGCTACACCTTC. Amino acids: CASSPRQGFRYGYTF.

This chain uses TRBV11-2 with TRBJ2-7; D is ambiguous. Germline loops: CDR1 SGHAT, CDR2 FQNNGV. The CDR3 is 14 amino acids. The V gene lost 1 base and the J gene lost 2 bases, with 9 bases spanning the gap. DNA of the CDR3: TGTGCCAGCAGCTTAGGGGCCGACGCCTACGAGCAGTACTTC. Amino acid sequence: CASSLGADAYEQYF.

The gene calls are TRBV29-1 and TRBJ2-6, with TRBD1 identical over 9 bases. The CDR3 is 23 amino acids. Per the germline V gene, CDR1 is SQVTM and CDR2 is ANQGSEA. Unmatched junction bases numbered 26, after V lost 1 base and J lost 4 bases. The CDR3 spells CSVEVYNPGQGGKIEVGANVLTF. The CDR3 nucleotides are TGCAGCGTTGAAGTATACAATCCGGGACAGGGAGGGAAGATTGAAGTCGGGGCCAACGTCCTGACTTTC.

This clonotype appeared many times. The chain has TRBV12-3 or TRBV12-4 and TRBJ2-7, with D maybe TRBD1 (6 bases). The CDR3 is 13 amino acids. The germline V and J ends were trimmed by 5 bases and 4 bases, with 12 bases remaining between them. Written as DNA, the CDR3 is TGTGCCAGCAGTCTCGACAGGCAATACGAGCAGTACTTC. It is translated as CASSLDRQYEQYF.

This clonotype was detected only a few times. The genes are TRBV10-3 and TRBJ1-2; 9 positions agree with TRBD1. Germline CDR1 reads ENHRY; CDR2 reads SYGVKD. J lost 6 bases, V lost 10 bases, and 12 bases had no gene match. The CDR3 spans 14 residues. The CDR3 DNA follows: TGTGCCAGCAGCCCCTCGACAGGGGGTGATGGCTACACCTTC. Its protein is CASSPSTGGDGYTF.

This clonotype was detected ten times or more. The genes are TRBV20-1 and TRBJ1-2; 8 nucleotides agree with TRBD1. The junction had 10 bases not matched to a gene; V was cut back by 0 bases and J by 4 bases. The CDR3 totals 16 residues. Germline lookup yields CDR1 DFQATT and CDR2 SNEGSKA (reference sequence). CDR3 sequence (DNA): TGCAGTGCTAGAGATCCCCAGGGGGCGTTGGGCTATGGCTACACCTTC. Translating it yields CSARDPQGALGYGYTF.

The chain uses TRBV9 and TRBJ2-7; D unclear. This CDR3 is built from 12 residues. Germline V gene sequence: CDR1 SGDLS, CDR2 YYNGEE. The germline V and J ends were trimmed by 0 bases and 5 bases, with 6 bases remaining between them. CDR3 DNA: TGTGCCAGCAGCGTAGCTGGGAACGAGCAGTACTTC. Its translation: CASSVAGNEQYF.

This clonotype was observed once. A junction end diverges from the germline sequence, so it may reflect a read error. The chain recombines TRBV7-9 with TRBJ1-4; TRBD1 matches at 7 bases. The CDR3 has 16 amino acids. Germline lookup yields CDR1 SEHNR and CDR2 FQNEAQ (reference sequence). Here the CDR3 DNA reads TGTGCCGGCAGCTCCAATACAGGGGAAGCTAATGAAAAACTGTTTTTT. Protein: CAGSSNTGEANEKLFF.

This clonotype occurred many times. This chain joins TRBV2 and TRBJ1-4, with 7 bases that match TRBD1. The germline V gene encodes CDR1 SNHLY and CDR2 FYNNEI. The V and J ends lost 5 bases and 5 bases, in that order; junction bases with no gene match: 11. This CDR3 region has 16 residues. DNA of the CDR3: TGTGCCAGCAGTTCCGGTCGGACAGGACGGAATGAAAAACTGTTTTTT. Translation: CASSSGRTGRNEKLFF.

This clonotype was picked up many times. J is TRBJ1-3 and V is TRBV7-6; possibly TRBD1 for D (6 bases). This CDR3 contains 16 residues. V was pared by 3 bases and J by 4 bases, with 16 bases between. Germline CDR1 is SGHVS and CDR2 is FNYEAQ. The CDR3 is CASSFPRGRGGNTIYF. CDR3 nucleotides: TGTGCCAGCAGCTTCCCGCGGGGGCGAGGAGGAAACACCATATATTTT.

The rearrangement uses TRBV7-9 and TRBJ2-5; no clear D gene. The CDR3 extends over 15 amino acids. The germline CDR1 and CDR2 sequences are SEHNR and FQNEAQ (reference sequence). Trimming took 1 base from V and 1 from J, leaving 10 bases between them. The CDR3 DNA reads as TGTGCCAGCAGCTTAGACCACACCTTCCAAGAGACCCAGTACTTC. Its protein product is CASSLDHTFQETQYF.

The rearrangement joins TRBV19 to TRBJ2-7; D remains unclear. The CDR3 covers 17 residues. Germline assignment: CDR1 LNHDA and CDR2 SQIVND (reference sequence). V was pared by 9 bases and J by 3 bases, with 27 bases between. The CDR3 nucleotides are TGTGCCAGCAGCCCCACCGACTCCTCTCCGGGCCTCTACGAGCAGTACTTC. Amino acids: CASSPTDSSPGLYEQYF.

This clonotype showed up just a few times. The chain uses TRBV7-9 and TRBJ2-7; D call uncertain. The CDR3 has 13 amino acids. V was clipped by 4 bases and J by 2 bases, with 9 bases between them. The V gene's germline CDR1 is SEHNR and CDR2 FQNEAQ (reference sequence). In DNA, the CDR3 is TGTGCCAGCAGCTCCGAGCTAGCCTACGAGCAGTACTTC. It encodes CASSSELAYEQYF.

V gene TRBV29-1 combines with J gene TRBJ1-5, with D possibly TRBD1 on 5 matching bases. The germline V gene encodes CDR1 SQVTM and CDR2 ANQGSEA. Between the trimmed V and J ends, which lost 6 bases and 11 bases, there was a span of 17 bases. The CDR3 is 12 amino acids. CDR3 in amino acids: CSVLVGGETQHF. In DNA, the CDR3 is TGCAGCGTGCTAGTCGGGGGGGAGACCCAGCATTTT.

Turning to this clonotype: A much more abundant neighbour one base away suggests this may be a read error. The rearrangement uses TRBV2 and TRBJ2-5; D not certain. The length of the CDR3 is 14 residues. Germline-derived CDR1 and CDR2 are SNHLY and FYNNEI. In nucleotides, the CDR3 is TGTGCCAGCAGTGATGAGGACCTCGGAGAGACCCTGTACTTC. It specifies CASSDEDLGETLYF. The variable domain in full, with the rest retrieved from reference TRBV2 and TRBJ2-5, is EPEVTQTPSHQVTQMGQEVILRCVPISNHLYFYWYRQILGQKVEFLVSFYNNEISEKSEIFDDQFSVERPDGSNFTLKIRSTKLEDSAMYFCASSDEDLGETLYFGPGTRLLVL.

With regard to this clonotype: With a much larger clone just one base away, this may be a read error. In this CDR3 the conserved last residue, phenylalanine or tryptophan, is missing, so a read error is likely. The rearrangement links TRBV29-1 to TRBJ2-7; D may match TRBD1 or TRBD2 (6 bases each). V was trimmed by 0 bases and J by 3 bases, leaving 21 bases between them. The CDR3 runs to 17 residues. Per the germline V gene, CDR1 is SQVTM and CDR2 is ANQGSEA. CDR3 coding DNA: TGCAGCGTTGAAGAGTGTACCGGGGGCGTATATCACTACGAGCAGTACCTC. This gives the protein CSVEECTGGVYHYEQYL.

The chain combines TRBV7-2 with TRBJ2-3; D gene unclear. The CDR3 loop spans 14 amino acids. Germline CDR1 is SGHTA and CDR2 is FQGNSA. The germline V and J ends were trimmed by 5 bases and 4 bases, with 13 bases remaining between them. The CDR3 sequence: CASSRDPNPDTQYF. Written as DNA, the CDR3 is TGTGCCAGCAGCCGCGACCCGAACCCAGATACGCAGTATTTT.

This clonotype was counted ten times or more. The rearrangement uses TRBV29-1 and TRBJ1-6, with D tentatively TRBD1 (6 bases). The CDR3 is 15 amino acids. The germline CDR1 and CDR2 sequences are SQVTM and ANQGSEA. V lost 6 bases and J 7 bases, leaving 19 bases between the germline ends. CDR3 region: CSVRSGGPGNSPLHF. DNA of the CDR3: TGCAGCGTCAGGTCGGGGGGGCCGGGAAATTCACCCCTCCACTTT.

The chain carries TRBV10-2 and TRBJ1-5, with a weak D call TRBD1 (5 bases). Per the germline V gene, CDR1 is WSHSY and CDR2 is SAAADI. The CDR3 runs 14 residues. V lost 3 bases and J lost 7, with 13 bases in between. CDR3 sequence (DNA): TGCGCCAGCAGTGAAATGGGGGACGGGCAGCCCCAGCATTTT. Translation: CASSEMGDGQPQHF.

This rearrangement joins TRBV2 to TRBJ1-6; D is uncertain. The CDR3 is made up of 13 amino acids. Germline V lookup: CDR1 SNHLY, CDR2 FYNNEI. Trimming removed 5 bases at V and 8 bases at J, with 10 bases between. CDR3 coding DNA: TGTGCCAGCAGTTCTCGACGGGATTCACCCCTCCACTTT. Amino acid sequence: CASSSRRDSPLHF.